This T cell receptor beta chain was obtained from a study of shared clonotypes between healthy human individuals. Worth noting for this clone: This sample includes further DNA sequences coding for the same CDR3.

The repertoire was sequenced with immunoSEQ multiplex PCR; TCRdb's copy has only in-frame clones and lacks some. The sample lists roughly 2 million clones, about 95% occurring once. CD8 cells classed as naive were CD45RO-negative and positively selected for CCR7, excluding terminally differentiated effector memory CD45RA+ cells. Germline trimming cut 0 bases from V and 6 bases from J; bases unmatched to any gene: 4. Germline assignment: CDR1 GTSNPN and CDR2 SVGIG (reference sequence). The CDR3 is made up of 14 amino acids. The receptor was derived from a man younger than 30 in good health. Sequences were obtained from naive CD8+ T cells sorted from blood. The V gene is TRBV30, the J gene TRBJ2-1; 8 bases line up with TRBD2. The CDR3 bases are TGTGCCTGGAGTGTACGCGGGGGGCCCAATGAGCAGTTCTTC. This translates into CAWSVRGGPNEQFF.